Below, 9 T cell receptor beta chains from the same sample are listed, as sequenced in a study of cytomegalovirus exposure and HLA in healthy donors. The primer mix had 60 Vbeta and 13 Jbeta primers. Produced via immunoSEQ multiplex PCR; TCRdb's table is partial and in-frame only. This sample has approximately 150,000 clones; about 77% occur once, and the top ten carry roughly 1.3%. The sequencing input was PBMCs. The receptors originated from a man aged 30-40 years in good health and CMV-seronegative.

In its sample, this clone was seen a few times. CDR3 nucleotide sequence: TGTGCCAGCTCGTCGATGGGAGGCTACGAGCAGTACTTC. This codes for CASSSMGGYEQYF. The chain is built from TRBV2 and TRBJ2-7, with a tentative D call TRBD2 (6 bases). V gave up 8 bases and J gave up 3 bases, with 14 bases separating them. Looked up from germline, CDR1 is SNHLY and CDR2 is FYNNEI. CDR3 length: 13 amino acids.

The chain joins TRBV19 to TRBJ1-4, with D uncertain. Trimming pared 4 bases from V and 8 bases from J, leaving 14 bases between. This CDR3 has 14 amino acids. CDR1 and CDR2 (germline): LNHDA, SQIVND (reference sequence). The CDR3: CASSRWEANEKLFF. As DNA, the CDR3 is TGTGCCAGTAGTAGATGGGAGGCAAACGAAAAACTGTTTTTT.

This chain joins TRBV19 and TRBJ2-2; 8 positions match TRBD1. Looked up from germline, CDR1 is LNHDA and CDR2 is SQIVND (reference sequence). The junction had 6 bases not matched to a gene; V was cut back by 5 bases and J by 4 bases. The CDR3 length is 15 residues. CDR3: CASSLLDRVTGELFF. In DNA form, the CDR3 reads TGTGCCAGTAGTTTACTGGACAGGGTCACCGGGGAGCTGTTTTTT.

The chain uses TRBV9 and TRBJ1-6; 7 bases fit TRBD1. V lost 4 bases to trimming and J lost 9 bases; unmatched junction nucleotides: 10. Per the germline V gene, CDR1 is SGDLS and CDR2 is YYNGEE. This CDR3 has 15 amino acids. The chain's CDR3 is CASSPGQSNSSPLHF. As DNA, the CDR3 is TGTGCCAGCAGCCCGGGACAGTCGAACAGTTCACCCCTCCACTTT.

The gene calls are TRBV6-5 and TRBJ2-5; 9 bases fit TRBD2. Trimming took 5 bases from V and 12 from J; bases not matched to a gene: 13. The CDR3 totals 14 residues. Germline lookup yields CDR1 MNHEY and CDR2 SVGAGI. CDR3 region: CASSAPGLAGEEYF. The CDR3 nucleotides are TGTGCCAGCAGTGCGCCGGGACTAGCTGGTGAAGAGTACTTC.

The count of this clone is one. This rearrangement joins TRBV10-2 to TRBJ1-5; D unclear. The V gene lost 6 bases and the J gene lost 0 bases, with 12 bases spanning the gap. The CDR3 runs to 15 residues. Looked up from germline, CDR1 is WSHSY and CDR2 is SAAADI. For the CDR3, the DNA is TGCGCCAGCAGATTCGACACAAATAGCAATCAGCCCCAGCATTTT. It is translated as CASRFDTNSNQPQHF.

This chain connects TRBV4-1 to TRBJ2-7, with 7 bases fitting TRBD2. With V trimmed by 1 base and J by 0 bases, 6 bases remained unmatched. The CDR3 length is 16 residues. Germline V lookup: CDR1 MGHRA, CDR2 YSYEKL. The DNA of the CDR3 is TGCGCCAGCAGCCAAGGAACGGCGGGGGTCTCCTACGAGCAGTACTTC. As protein: CASSQGTAGVSYEQYF.

The chain carries TRBV4-3 and TRBJ1-2, with D hard to call. CDR3 size: 16 residues. V lost 3 bases, J lost 2 bases, and 16 bases lay in between. In germline, CDR1 is LGHNA, CDR2 YSLEER. CDR3 bases: TGCGCCAGCAGCCATTTAACGGGAATACCGAACTATGGCTACACCTTC. Translating gives CASSHLTGIPNYGYTF.

The chain combines TRBV29-1 with TRBJ2-7; no reliable D call. Germline V CDR1 and CDR2: SQVTM, ANQGSEA. Trimming removed 4 bases at V and 3 bases at J, with 10 bases between. The CDR3 runs 12 residues. CDR3 nucleotides: TGCAGCGTTGTAGGAGCCCGCTACGAGCAGTACTTC. This gives the protein CSVVGARYEQYF.